This passage covers 13 T cell receptor beta chains from one sample sequenced in a study of CD8+ T cells in alopecia areata. RNA was isolated and reverse transcribed to cDNA, the sequencing template. Libraries were prepared by immunoSEQ multiplex PCR; TCRdb keeps only in-frame clonotypes and omits some of them. The table includes tens of thousands of clones, roughly 50% detected once. Treatment described: oral pan-JAK inhibitor, 5-10 mg twice daily. The sample here was CD8+ T cells sorted from blood, taken at approximately week 37, from a patient treated with tofacitinib. These receptor sequences come from a human donor with alopecia areata.

The genes are TRBV9 and TRBJ2-5; D is undetermined. V lost 0 bases to trimming and J lost 0 bases, with 9 bases between them. The germline CDR1 and CDR2 sequences are SGDLS and YYNGEE. The CDR3 consists of 15 residues. The CDR3 sequence is CASSVGIGYQETQYF. The CDR3 nucleotides are TGTGCCAGCAGCGTAGGGATCGGCTACCAAGAGACCCAGTACTTC.

The chain links TRBV29-1 to TRBJ2-5, with D perhaps TRBD1 (6 bases). V lost 7 bases, J lost 5 bases, and 17 bases lay in between. CDR1 is SQVTM, CDR2 ANQGSEA, per germline. The CDR3 loop spans 13 amino acids. The CDR3 nucleotides are TGCAGCGATGCGGGCGTGAGGGGGGAGACCCAGTACTTC. Translated, it gives CSDAGVRGETQYF.

The chain is built from TRBV9 and TRBJ2-7, with 7 bases matching TRBD2. The CDR3 is 14 amino acids. V shed 3 bases and J 5 bases; nucleotides not matched to a gene: 8. Germline CDR1 SGDLS, CDR2 YYNGEE. In DNA form, the CDR3 reads TGTGCCAGCAGCGCCAGCGGGGCCCTGGACGAGCAGTACTTC. Translation: CASSASGALDEQYF.

This clone occurred a few times. V usage is TRBV29-1 and J usage is TRBJ1-1, with a tentative D call TRBD1 (5 bases). Trimming removed 2 bases from V and 10 bases from J, with 8 bases in between. CDR1 is SQVTM and CDR2 is ANQGSEA in the germline V gene. The CDR3 has 10 residues. DNA of the CDR3: TGCAGCGTTGAATCCGGGGGAGCTTTCTTT. This gives the protein CSVESGGAFF.

The rearrangement uses TRBV29-1 and TRBJ2-1, with TRBD2 matching 8 bases. Germline V lookup: CDR1 SQVTM, CDR2 ANQGSEA. CDR3 length: 14 amino acids. With 3 bases clipped from V and 7 bases from J, the junction kept 8 bases outside the gene matches. The CDR3 bases are TGCAGCGTTGATGGGGCGGGAGGTCAAAATGAGCAGTTCTTC. This sequence encodes CSVDGAGGQNEQFF.

This chain joins TRBV19 and TRBJ1-1, with D perhaps matching TRBD1 (5 bases). Germline CDR1 reads LNHDA; CDR2 reads SQIVND (reference sequence). The CDR3 has 13 residues. Trimming left V 3 bases short and J 2 bases short, with 7 bases between. This CDR3 reads CASSMGRNTEAFF. The DNA for the CDR3 is TGTGCCAGTAGTATGGGGCGAAACACTGAAGCTTTCTTT.

The J gene is TRBJ2-5, the V gene TRBV5-1; the D call may be TRBD1 or TRBD2 (6 bases each). The germline CDR1 and CDR2 sequences are SGHRS and YFSETQ. V was shortened by 2 bases and J by 3 bases, with 20 bases between the two germline ends. This CDR3 is built from 17 residues. CDR3 in DNA: TGCGCCAGCAGCTTAAAGCGGGCCCAGGGGCGGGAAGAGACCCAGTACTTC. Its translation: CASSLKRAQGREETQYF.

This chain links TRBV2 with TRBJ2-3, with 14 bases lining up with TRBD2. The CDR3 spans 14 residues. Germline values: CDR1 SNHLY, CDR2 FYNNEI. Germline trimming cut 11 bases from V and 5 bases from J; bases unmatched to any gene: 6. The CDR3 DNA reads as TGTGCCGCCTGGACTAGCGGGAGGCGAGATACGCAGTATTTT. Residues: CAAWTSGRRDTQYF.

The chain combines TRBV19 with TRBJ1-1; D is uncertain. The CDR3 is 12 residues long. Germline CDR1 LNHDA, CDR2 SQIVND (reference sequence). Trimming removed 5 bases at V and 4 bases at J, with 8 bases between. The CDR3 DNA sequence: TGTGCCAGTAGTTTCGTTGGCACTGAAGCTTTCTTT. Translating gives CASSFVGTEAFF.

The chain joins TRBV6-5 to TRBJ1-2; 10 nucleotides align to TRBD1. CDR1 and CDR2 (germline): MNHEY, SVGAGI. This CDR3 has 15 amino acids. J was trimmed by 3 bases and V by 5 bases; bases with no gene match: 6. The CDR3 region has the DNA TGTGCCAGCAGTCTGCTGGGACAGGGGTACTATGGCTACACCTTC. It yields the protein CASSLLGQGYYGYTF.

This clone was seen only once. The chain employs TRBV6-5 and TRBJ2-1; D possibly corresponds to TRBD2 (5 bases). The V end lost 0 bases, the J end lost 0 bases, and 6 bases lay between the germline ends. The CDR3 is made up of 15 amino acids. The germline V gene has CDR1 MNHEY and CDR2 SVGAGI. This CDR3 is CASSYSGSSYNEQFF. CDR3 DNA sequence: TGTGCCAGCAGTTACTCGGGGAGCTCCTACAATGAGCAGTTCTTC.

V gene TRBV30 combines with J gene TRBJ2-1; 7 bases fit TRBD2. Germline V gives CDR1 GTSNPN, CDR2 SVGIG (reference sequence). The CDR3 is made up of 17 amino acids. The trim removed 2 bases at V and 0 bases at J, leaving 10 bases unmatched. CDR3: CAWSSGTATPSYNEQFF. In DNA form, the CDR3 reads TGTGCCTGGAGTAGCGGGACTGCTACCCCCTCCTACAATGAGCAGTTCTTC.

The gene calls are TRBV5-4 and TRBJ2-5; the D gene is possibly TRBD1 (6 bases). The V gene's germline CDR1 is SGHNT and CDR2 YYREEE (reference sequence). V was shortened by 5 bases and J by 1 base, with 12 bases between the two germline ends. The CDR3 has 14 residues. The DNA for the CDR3 is TGTGCCAGCAGGGCCGGGACATCCCAAGAGACCCAGTACTTC. This encodes CASRAGTSQETQYF. The full variable domain, its missing parts supplied by reference TRBV5-4 and TRBJ2-5, is ETGVTQSPTHLIKTRGQQVTLRCSSQSGHNTVSWYQQALGQGPQFIFQYYREEENGRGNFPPRFSGLQFPNYSSELNVNALELDDSALYLCASRAGTSQETQYFGPGTRLLVL.